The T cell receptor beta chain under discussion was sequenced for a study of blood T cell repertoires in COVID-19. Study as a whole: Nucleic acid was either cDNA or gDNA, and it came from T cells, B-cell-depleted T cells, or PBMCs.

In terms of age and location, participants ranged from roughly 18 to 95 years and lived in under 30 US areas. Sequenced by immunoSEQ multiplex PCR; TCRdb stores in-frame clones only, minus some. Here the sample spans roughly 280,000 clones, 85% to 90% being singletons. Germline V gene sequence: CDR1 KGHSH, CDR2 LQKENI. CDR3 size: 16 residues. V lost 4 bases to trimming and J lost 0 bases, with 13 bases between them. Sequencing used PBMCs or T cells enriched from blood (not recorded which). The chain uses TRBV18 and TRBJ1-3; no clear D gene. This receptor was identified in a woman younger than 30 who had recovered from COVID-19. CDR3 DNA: TGTGCCAGCTCACTAACAGCCGAGAGCTCTGGAAACACCATATATTTT. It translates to CASSLTAESSGNTIYF.